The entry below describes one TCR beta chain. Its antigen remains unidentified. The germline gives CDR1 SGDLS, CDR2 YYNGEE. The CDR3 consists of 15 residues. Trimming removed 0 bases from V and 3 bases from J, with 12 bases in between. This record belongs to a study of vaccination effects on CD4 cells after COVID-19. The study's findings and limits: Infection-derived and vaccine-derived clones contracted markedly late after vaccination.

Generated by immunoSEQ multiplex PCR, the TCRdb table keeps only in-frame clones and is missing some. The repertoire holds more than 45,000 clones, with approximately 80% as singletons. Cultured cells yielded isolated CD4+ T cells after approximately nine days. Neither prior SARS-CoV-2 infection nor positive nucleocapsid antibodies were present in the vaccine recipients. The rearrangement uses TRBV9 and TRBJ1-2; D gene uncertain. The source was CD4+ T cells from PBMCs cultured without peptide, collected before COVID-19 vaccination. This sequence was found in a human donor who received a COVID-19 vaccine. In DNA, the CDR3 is TGTGCCAGCAGCGTAGCTACGGGAGAGGACTATGGCTACACCTTC. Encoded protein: CASSVATGEDYGYTF.